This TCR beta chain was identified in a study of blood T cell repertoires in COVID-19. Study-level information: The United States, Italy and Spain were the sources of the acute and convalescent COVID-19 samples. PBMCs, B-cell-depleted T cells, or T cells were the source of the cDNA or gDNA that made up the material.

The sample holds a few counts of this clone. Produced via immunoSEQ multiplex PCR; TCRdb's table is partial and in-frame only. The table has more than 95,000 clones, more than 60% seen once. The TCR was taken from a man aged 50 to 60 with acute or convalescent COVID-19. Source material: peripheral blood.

CDR3 in DNA: TGTGCCAGCTCACCCCTAGGGGGCAGGGAAGGCGAGCAGTACTTC. Residues: CASSPLGGREGEQYF. This sequence joins TRBV18 and TRBJ2-7; TRBD1 matches at 7 bases. Losses at the gene ends were 3 bases for V and 6 bases for J; bases not matched to a gene: 11. This CDR3 is 15 amino acids long. In germline, CDR1 is KGHSH, CDR2 LQKENI.